Below, 23 T cell receptor beta chains from the same sample are listed, as sequenced in a study of shared clonotypes between healthy human individuals (dated by TCRdb to the early 2020s). The library relied on the immunoSEQ multiplex PCR assay. TCRdb limited this immuneACCESS table to in-frame rearrangements with V and J called. A share of clones is missing; checked studies link under half to unresolved V genes, and the rest is unexplained. The sample records around 940,000 clones, over 60% of which are singletons. The ten largest account for around 1.4% of the sample. Sequencing was done on a sample of memory CD4+ T cells sorted from blood. Per the publication, the cell subset or site label means: CD45RA-negative fraction. Receptor source: a man younger than 35 in good health.

J is TRBJ1-2 and V is TRBV5-1; tentative D call: TRBD1 (6 bases). CDR1 and CDR2 (germline): SGHRS, YFSETQ. V was pared by 0 bases and J by 8 bases, with 20 bases between. The length of the CDR3 is 16 residues. The CDR3 sequence: CASSLEGGKGLKGYTF. CDR3 sequence (DNA): TGCGCCAGCAGCTTGGAAGGGGGAAAGGGTCTGAAAGGCTACACCTTC.

The chain uses TRBV6-1 and TRBJ2-5; 8 nucleotides align to TRBD1. Germline CDR1 is MNHNS and CDR2 is SASEGT. V gave up 7 bases and J gave up 6 bases; unmatched junction bases: 7. The CDR3 is 13 residues long. The CDR3: CASMYRGAKTQYF. The CDR3 bases are TGTGCCAGCATGTACAGGGGGGCGAAGACCCAGTACTTC.

This clone was seen many times. The rearrangement joins TRBV9 to TRBJ1-2, with 7 bases fitting TRBD1. CDR1 is SGDLS and CDR2 is YYNGEE in the germline V gene. With 3 bases clipped from V and 7 bases from J, the junction kept 3 bases outside the gene matches. The CDR3 is made up of 12 amino acids. CDR3 in DNA: TGTGCCAGCAGCGCCTACAGGGGTGGCTACACCTTC. Amino acids: CASSAYRGGYTF.

Only a few counts were recorded for this clone. The V call is TRBV7-2, the J call TRBJ2-7; no clear D gene. Trimming cost V 5 bases and J 7 bases, with 15 bases left between them. The V gene's germline CDR1 is SGHTA and CDR2 FQGNSA. The CDR3 length is 13 residues. The CDR3 nucleotides read TGTGCCAGCAGCCTGGTGGGGTTAGGGGAGCAGTACTTC. Protein product: CASSLVGLGEQYF. The full variable domain, its missing parts supplied by reference TRBV7-2 and TRBJ2-7, is GAGVSQSPSNKVTEKGKDVELRCDPISGHTALYWYRQSLGQGLEFLIYFQGNSAPDKSGLPSDRFSAERTGGSVSTLTIQRTQQEDSAVYLCASSLVGLGEQYFGPGTRLTVT.

The V and J genes are TRBV28 and TRBJ1-1; 7 nucleotides match TRBD1. V lost 3 bases to trimming and J lost 10 bases; unmatched junction nucleotides: 20. This CDR3 is built from 17 residues. Germline values: CDR1 MDHEN, CDR2 SYDVKM. CDR3 residues: CASSFPPTGFKSRGAFF. CDR3 nucleotide sequence: TGTGCCAGCAGTTTCCCTCCGACAGGGTTCAAATCAAGAGGAGCTTTCTTT.

The rearrangement links TRBV2 to TRBJ2-1; no clear D gene. Trimming cost V 2 bases and J 6 bases, with 8 bases left between them. Germline V gene lookup returns CDR1 SNHLY and CDR2 FYNNEI. The CDR3 has 13 amino acids. The CDR3, as DNA: TGTGCCAGCAGTGAAAGATGGGTCAATGAGCAGTTCTTC. Protein sequence: CASSERWVNEQFF. Together with reference TRBV2 and TRBJ2-1, the CDR3 gives the full variable domain: EPEVTQTPSHQVTQMGQEVILRCVPISNHLYFYWYRQILGQKVEFLVSFYNNEISEKSEIFDDQFSVERPDGSNFTLKIRSTKLEDSAMYFCASSERWVNEQFFGPGTRLTVL.

The chain links TRBV19 to TRBJ1-1; D is undetermined. The length of the CDR3 is 14 residues. V shed 3 bases and J shed 2 bases, with 10 bases lying between them. The germline V gene has CDR1 LNHDA and CDR2 SQIVND (reference sequence). CDR3 DNA: TGTGCCAGTAGTATGGGCGGAAAAAACACTGAAGCTTTCTTT. Its translation is CASSMGGKNTEAFF. The full variable domain, in which reference TRBV19 and TRBJ1-1 provide the parts outside the CDR3, is DGGITQSPKYLFRKEGQNVTLSCEQNLNHDAMYWYRQDPGQGLRLIYYSQIVNDFQKGDIAEGYSVSREKKESFPLTVTSAQKNPTAFYLCASSMGGKNTEAFFGQGTRLTVV.

This chain joins TRBV9 and TRBJ1-2; TRBD1 matches 7 bases. The CDR3 has 13 residues. CDR1 is SGDLS and CDR2 is YYNGEE in the germline V gene. V lost 6 bases, J lost 5 bases, and 7 bases stayed unmatched. CDR3 nucleotide sequence: TGTGCCAGCACCCCAGGGGGGTGGTATGGCTACACCTTC. Protein: CASTPGGWYGYTF.

The chain joins TRBV9 to TRBJ2-1; 15 nucleotides match TRBD2. Germline V gene data show CDR1 as SGDLS and CDR2 as YYNGEE. The CDR3 has 17 residues. The J segment lost 9 bases and the V segment lost 2 bases, leaving 9 bases of the junction unmatched. CDR3 bases: TGTGCCAGCAGCGTTCCGCAAGGACTAGCGGGAGGGGGTGAGCAGTTCTTC. Amino acid sequence: CASSVPQGLAGGGEQFF.

The chain is built from TRBV19 and TRBJ1-3, with D uncertain. The V end lost 2 bases, the J end lost 3 bases, and 5 bases lay between the germline ends. Germline V gene lookup returns CDR1 LNHDA and CDR2 SQIVND (reference sequence). The CDR3 loop spans 13 amino acids. The CDR3 region is CASSIRSGNTIYF. Written as DNA, the CDR3 is TGTGCCAGTAGTATAAGGAGTGGAAACACCATATATTTT.

A single count supports this clone. The V call is TRBV5-1, the J call TRBJ2-3, with D possibly being TRBD2 (6 bases). The germline V and J ends were trimmed by 6 bases and 0 bases, with 11 bases remaining between them. The CDR3 runs to 14 residues. Germline assignment: CDR1 SGHRS and CDR2 YFSETQ. The CDR3 nucleotides read TGCGCCAGCACCCCAGGGACTAGCACAGATACGCAGTATTTT. It is translated as CASTPGTSTDTQYF.

The V gene is TRBV5-1, the J gene TRBJ2-2; TRBD2 agrees at 8 bases. Germline-derived CDR1 and CDR2 are SGHRS and YFSETQ. The CDR3 is 15 amino acids. V lost 2 bases, J lost 1 base, and 1 base stayed unmatched. DNA of the CDR3: TGCGCCAGCAGCTTCGGGAGGGTGAACACCGGGGAGCTGTTTTTT. Its translation: CASSFGRVNTGELFF.

The chain links TRBV29-1 to TRBJ2-5; no reliable D call. The DNA end favors TRBJ2-7, so the J call may be wrong. The CDR3 has 11 residues. Germline CDR1 and CDR2: SQVTM and ANQGSEA. The CDR3 spells CSVVLAYEQYF. In DNA form, the CDR3 reads TGCAGCGTTGTTCTGGCCTACGAGCAGTACTTC.

The chain employs TRBV30 and TRBJ1-6; D not resolved. V lost 4 bases, J lost 7 bases, and 5 bases lay in between. This CDR3 is built from 11 residues. Germline loops: CDR1 GTSNPN, CDR2 SVGIG (reference sequence). CDR3: CAWNRNSPLHF. CDR3 DNA sequence: TGTGCCTGGAACCGGAATTCACCCCTCCACTTT.

This chain joins TRBV5-1 and TRBJ2-5; no firm D call. The CDR3 length is 12 residues. The V end lost 4 bases, the J end lost 4 bases, and 8 bases lay between the germline ends. The germline gives CDR1 SGHRS, CDR2 YFSETQ. CDR3 in amino acids: CASSTSRETQYF. CDR3 nucleotides: TGCGCCAGCAGCACGTCGCGAGAGACCCAGTACTTC.

This sequence joins TRBV13 and TRBJ2-5; 10 bases are a match to TRBD2. Germline V gene data show CDR1 as PRHDT and CDR2 as FYEKMQ (reference sequence). The V gene end was trimmed by 5 bases and the J gene end by 5 bases; junction bases not matched to a gene: 8. This CDR3 is built from 15 residues. The CDR3 DNA reads TGTGCCAGCAGCCCCCAGCGGGGGGGCTGGGAGACCCAGTACTTC. This encodes CASSPQRGGWETQYF.

The V and J genes are TRBV7-3 and TRBJ1-3, with D tentatively TRBD1 (5 bases). There are 15 residues in the CDR3. The V end lost 3 bases, the J end lost 2 bases, and 11 bases lay between the germline ends. Germline values: CDR1 SGHTA, CDR2 FQGTGA. The chain's CDR3 is CASSFSPGPGNTIYF. CDR3 bases: TGTGCCAGCAGCTTTAGTCCAGGGCCTGGAAACACCATATATTTT.

A single count supports this clone. This chain links TRBV6-1 with TRBJ1-4; 10 bases line up with TRBD1. Germline CDR1 is MNHNS and CDR2 is SASEGT. The trim removed 4 bases at V and 3 bases at J, leaving 5 bases unmatched. The CDR3 is 16 amino acids. The CDR3 reads CASSGQDRGSNEKLFF. In DNA form, the CDR3 reads TGTGCCAGCAGTGGACAGGACAGGGGGTCTAATGAAAAACTGTTTTTT.

V is TRBV6-6 and J is TRBJ2-3; D gene uncertain. V lost 8 bases, J lost 0 bases, and 12 bases lay in between. CDR3 length: 14 amino acids. Germline assignment: CDR1 MNHNY and CDR2 SVGAGI (reference sequence). CDR3 sequence: CASAFLYSTDTQYF. CDR3 coding DNA: TGTGCCAGCGCGTTTTTATATAGCACAGATACGCAGTATTTT.

V and J are TRBV2 and TRBJ1-2, with 8 bases fitting TRBD1. This CDR3 contains 11 residues. Germline assignment: CDR1 SNHLY and CDR2 FYNNEI. J was trimmed by 8 bases and V by 8 bases; bases with no gene match: 4. CDR3 in amino acids: CASGTGSGYTF. The CDR3 nucleotides are TGTGCCAGCGGGACAGGCAGCGGCTACACCTTC.

The chain recombines TRBV5-1 with TRBJ1-1; 9 bases fit TRBD1. The CDR3 length is 14 residues. Per germline, CDR1 SGHRS and CDR2 YFSETQ. With 5 bases clipped from V and 6 bases from J, the junction kept 8 bases outside the gene matches. The CDR3 coding sequence is TGCGCCAGCAGTTCCGGGACAGGGTGGCCTGAAGCTTTCTTT. Translation: CASSSGTGWPEAFF.

There are a few counts of this clone. This chain links TRBV19 with TRBJ1-1, with D tentatively TRBD1 (6 bases). V lost 6 bases to trimming and J lost 8 bases, with 19 bases between them. The CDR3 has 14 residues. From germline, CDR1 is LNHDA and CDR2 SQIVND (reference sequence). Written as DNA, the CDR3 is TGTGCCAGTAGAAACCCCCATGGGGGGCTGGAAGCTTTCTTT. It yields the protein CASRNPHGGLEAFF.

This clone was counted between two and nine times. Other nucleotide sequences from this sample produce the same CDR3. The chain employs TRBV5-6 and TRBJ2-5; the D is unclear. Trimming removed 4 bases from V and 2 bases from J, with 3 bases in between. This CDR3 is built from 11 residues. Germline-derived CDR1 and CDR2 are SGHDT and YYEEEE. The CDR3: CASSIQETQYF. In DNA form, the CDR3 reads TGTGCCAGCAGCATACAAGAGACCCAGTACTTC. Supplemented by reference TRBV5-6 and TRBJ2-5, the full variable domain reads DAGVTQSPTHLIKTRGQQVTLRCSPKSGHDTVSWYQQALGQGPQFIFQYYEEEERQRGNFPDRFSGHQFPNYSSELNVNALLLGDSALYLCASSIQETQYFGPGTRLLVL.